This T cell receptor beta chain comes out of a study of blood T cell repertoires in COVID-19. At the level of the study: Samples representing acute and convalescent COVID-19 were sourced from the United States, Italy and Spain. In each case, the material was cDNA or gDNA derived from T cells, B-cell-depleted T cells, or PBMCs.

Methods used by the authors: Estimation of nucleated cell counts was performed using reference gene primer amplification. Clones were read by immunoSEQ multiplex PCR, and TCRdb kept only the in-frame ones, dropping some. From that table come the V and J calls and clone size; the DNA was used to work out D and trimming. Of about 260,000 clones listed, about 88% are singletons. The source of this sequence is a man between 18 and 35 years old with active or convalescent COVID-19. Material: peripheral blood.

CDR3 loop: CASSLGQVNTEAFF. DNA for the CDR3: TGTGCCAGCAGTTTAGGACAGGTCAACACTGAAGCTTTCTTT. This sequence joins TRBV27 and TRBJ1-1, with TRBD1 identical over 7 bases. V lost 2 bases to trimming and J lost 2 bases; unmatched junction nucleotides: 2. Germline loops: CDR1 MNHEY, CDR2 SMNVEV (reference sequence). The CDR3 is 14 residues long.